Listed below are T cell receptor beta chains from one sample, sequenced in a study of blood T cell repertoires in COVID-19. TCRdb keeps only in-frame clones here, not all; method: immunoSEQ multiplex PCR. The sample records roughly 120,000 clones, 70% to 80% being singletons. The sequenced sample consisted of peripheral blood. These receptor sequences come from a man between 70 and 80 years old with acute or convalescent COVID-19. CDR3s include the opening cysteine and the closing phenylalanine or tryptophan. D genes are given only for firm matches. A row's size may be missing; if present it is once, few, many or a size class.

size: once
J: TRBJ1-2
D: TRBD1
V: TRBV28
DNA: TGTGCCAGCAGTCCACCGGGACAGAATCTCCTTTTTAACTATGGCTACACCTTC
CDR3: CASSPPGQNLLFNYGYTF

size: -
J: TRBJ2-5
D: TRBD1
V: TRBV4-1
DNA: TGCGCCAGCAGCCAAGATGGGACAGGGGCTTTGGAGACCCAGTACTTC
CDR3: CASSQDGTGALETQYF

size: -
J: TRBJ2-5
D: -
V: TRBV7-6
DNA: TGTGCCAGCAGCTTAGCTAGCGGCGGAGGGGAGACCCAGTACTTC
CDR3: CASSLASGGGETQYF

size: -
J: TRBJ2-1
D: TRBD2
V: TRBV2
DNA: TGTGCCAGCAGTAACCTAGCGGGAGGGGTTTACAATGAGCAGTTCTTC
CDR3: CASSNLAGGVYNEQFF

size: -
J: TRBJ1-1
D: -
V: TRBV13
DNA: TGTGCCAGCAGCTTAGCCCAGGGGCGTCAAGCTTTCTTT
CDR3: CASSLAQGRQAFF

size: -
J: TRBJ1-2
D: -
V: TRBV30
DNA: TGTGCCTGGAGTCCACCAGGGGACTATGGCTACACCTTC
CDR3: CAWSPPGDYGYTF

size: -
J: TRBJ2-7
D: TRBD2
V: TRBV5-1
DNA: TGCGCCAGCAGCTTGGAAGGCGGGGGAGCCTACGAGCAGTACTTC
CDR3: CASSLEGGGAYEQYF

size: -
J: TRBJ1-4
D: -
V: TRBV6-5
DNA: TGTGCCAGCAGTAACTTCCAGGCAACTAATGAAAAACTGTTTTTT
CDR3: CASSNFQATNEKLFF

size: -
J: TRBJ1-6
D: -
V: TRBV11-2
DNA: TGTGCCAGCAGCTTAGGTCTTCGGGAGGTGAATTCACCCCTCCACTTT
CDR3: CASSLGLREVNSPLHF

size: -
J: TRBJ2-3
D: -
V: TRBV5-1
DNA: TGCGCCAGCAGCTTAGGAGGGGCTAGCACAGATACGCAGTATTTT
CDR3: CASSLGGASTDTQYF

size: -
J: TRBJ2-7
D: TRBD1
V: TRBV9
DNA: TGTGCCTCTCCTAGTCCGGGACAGGGGTCGAAAGAGCAGTACTTC
CDR3: CASPSPGQGSKEQYF

size: -
J: TRBJ2-1
D: -
V: TRBV5-6
DNA: TGTGCCAGCAGCCCTCTGGGGACAGAGCAGTTCTTC
CDR3: CASSPLGTEQFF

size: few
J: TRBJ2-5
D: -
V: TRBV30
DNA: TGTGCCTGGAGCCCTAAAGCTCCACTTATCCAAGAGACCCAGTACTTC
CDR3: CAWSPKAPLIQETQYF

size: -
J: TRBJ1-6
D: -
V: TRBV9
DNA: TGTGCCAGCAGCGCTTCGTCGGGGGTAAATTCACCCCTCCACTTT
CDR3: CASSASSGVNSPLHF

size: -
J: TRBJ2-1
D: TRBD1
V: TRBV24-1
DNA: TGTGCCACCAGTAGACAGGGTGGGAACAATGAGCAGTTCTTC
CDR3: CATSRQGGNNEQFF

size: -
J: TRBJ2-1
D: TRBD2
V: TRBV4-1
DNA: TGCGCCAGCAGCCAGGAAACTAGCGCCGGTGCGATCTACAATGAGCAGTTCTTC
CDR3: CASSQETSAGAIYNEQFF

size: -
J: TRBJ2-7
D: -
V: TRBV7-2
DNA: TGTGCCAGCAGCTTAGTTCAGTTTTACGAGCAGTACTTC
CDR3: CASSLVQFYEQYF

size: few
J: TRBJ2-6
D: -
V: TRBV11-2
DNA: TGTGCCAGCAGCTTAGGGGCATCTGGGGCCAACGTCCTGACTTTC
CDR3: CASSLGASGANVLTF

size: -
J: TRBJ2-2
D: TRBD2
V: TRBV5-1
DNA: TGCGCCAGCATCCACTCCGGGACTAGCGGGCCCCTTACGAACACCGGGGAGCTGTTTTTT
CDR3: CASIHSGTSGPLTNTGELFF

size: few
J: TRBJ2-7
D: -
V: TRBV6-5
DNA: TGTGCCAGCAGTTACAAATCGGGAAGGGACGAGCAGTACTTC
CDR3: CASSYKSGRDEQYF

size: -
J: TRBJ2-7
D: TRBD1
V: TRBV7-6
DNA: TGTGCCAGCAGCACCCGACAGGGGATTTCGTACGAGCAGTACTTC
CDR3: CASSTRQGISYEQYF

size: -
J: TRBJ2-2
D: TRBD2
V: TRBV7-6
DNA: TGTGCCAGCAGCTCCTGGACTAGCGGGGGTCGCGACACCGGGGAGCTGTTTTTT
CDR3: CASSSWTSGGRDTGELFF

size: -
J: TRBJ1-4
D: -
V: TRBV7-9
DNA: TGTGCCAGCAGCCCGATAGCTGAAAAACTGTTTTTT
CDR3: CASSPIAEKLFF

size: -
J: TRBJ2-1
D: -
V: TRBV7-3
DNA: TGTGCCAGCAGCTTAACGGGGGTAGCGGCAAATGAGCAGTTCTTC
CDR3: CASSLTGVAANEQFF

size: -
J: TRBJ2-5
D: -
V: TRBV9
DNA: TGTGCCAGCAGCCCCAACAGCGGGGAGACCCAGTACTTC
CDR3: CASSPNSGETQYF

size: few
J: TRBJ2-7
D: -
V: TRBV5-4
DNA: TGTGCCAGCAGTCCAGCAGCTGGGACATCTTCCTACGAGCAGTACTTC
CDR3: CASSPAAGTSSYEQYF

size: -
J: TRBJ2-3
D: -
V: TRBV29-1
DNA: TGCAGCTTGCGGACAGTTGTTGGCCCCACAGATACGCAGTATTTT
CDR3: CSLRTVVGPTDTQYF

size: few
J: TRBJ1-1
D: -
V: TRBV28
DNA: TGTGCCAGCAGGAACTTGAACACTGAAGCTTTCTTT
CDR3: CASRNLNTEAFF

size: -
J: TRBJ1-5
D: -
V: TRBV19
DNA: TGTGCCAGTAGTATTGGTCGGGGTACCCACGCAATCTCTCAGCCCCAGCATTTT
CDR3: CASSIGRGTHAISQPQHF

size: -
J: TRBJ1-2
D: -
V: TRBV7-2
DNA: TGTGCCAGCAGCACGGGGGGGGCCCTCTACTATGGCTACACCTTC
CDR3: CASSTGGALYYGYTF

size: -
J: TRBJ2-1
D: -
V: TRBV12-1
DNA: TGTGCCAGCAGCCCTACTAGCGGCATGTACAATGAGCAGTTCTTC
CDR3: CASSPTSGMYNEQFF

size: -
J: TRBJ2-5
D: TRBD1
V: TRBV5-1
DNA: TGCGCCAGCAGCCCCTTACAGGGGAGTCTGGAGACCCAGTACTTC
CDR3: CASSPLQGSLETQYF

size: few
J: TRBJ1-1
D: -
V: TRBV19
DNA: TGTGCCAGTACCCTTGGGGGGGGCTTCACTGAAGCTTTCTTT
CDR3: CASTLGGGFTEAFF

size: -
J: TRBJ2-1
D: -
V: TRBV9
DNA: TGTGCCAGCAGCGTAGACGGGAGCCGGAATGAGCAGTTCTTC
CDR3: CASSVDGSRNEQFF

size: -
J: TRBJ2-3
D: -
V: TRBV7-3
DNA: TGTGCCAGCAGCTTACAGGGATTCCCAGATACGCAGTATTTT
CDR3: CASSLQGFPDTQYF

size: -
J: TRBJ2-5
D: -
V: TRBV7-9
DNA: TGTGCCAGCAGCGAGAGGACTATCCAAGAGACCCAGTACTTC
CDR3: CASSERTIQETQYF

size: -
J: TRBJ1-5
D: -
V: TRBV3-1/TRBV3-2
DNA: TGTGCCAGCAGCCAAGTAACGGCAGGTCAGCCCCAGCATTTT
CDR3: CASSQVTAGQPQHF

size: once
J: TRBJ2-5
D: -
V: TRBV5-6
DNA: TGTGCCAGCAGCGAGAAACCTTATGCGGATCAAGAGACCCAGTACTTC
CDR3: CASSEKPYADQETQYF

size: -
J: TRBJ2-5
D: -
V: TRBV27
DNA: TGTGCCAGCAGTTTATCTTCATTCAGCGGTAGGGAGACCCAGTACTTC
CDR3: CASSLSSFSGRETQYF

size: -
J: TRBJ2-1
D: -
V: TRBV6-5
DNA: TGTGCCAGCAGCCGCCTAGGCTCCGGGCAGTTCTTC
CDR3: CASSRLGSGQFF

size: -
J: TRBJ2-5
D: -
V: TRBV29-1
DNA: TGCAGCGCAGAGTTCGCGGGACGGGAGACCCAGTACTTC
CDR3: CSAEFAGRETQYF